This T cell receptor beta chain comes out of a study of OX40 agonist ivuxolimab in advanced cancers. After removal of 4 bases from V and 2 bases from J, the junction contained 5 bases not matched to a gene. The germline V gene has CDR1 MNHEY and CDR2 SVGAGI. This CDR3 comprises 15 residues. Clones were sequenced by immunoSEQ multiplex PCR, and TCRdb holds only the in-frame ones, with some missing. Of 45,000 to 65,000 clones listed, approximately 91% are singletons. The chain is built from TRBV6-5 and TRBJ2-7, with TRBD2 matching over 10 bases. Sequencing was performed on CD4+ or CD8+ T cells sorted from blood, taken in a trial of the OX40 agonist ivuxolimab. The sequence was obtained from an adult with an advanced solid tumor such as melanoma, head and neck, liver or kidney cancer. The CDR3 bases are TGTGCCAGCAGTTCATCCACTAGCGGGACCTACGAGCAGTACTTC. Translation: CASSSSTSGTYEQYF.